This TCR beta chain was observed in a study of T cell changes during pregnancy in multiple sclerosis. This CDR3 is built from 15 residues. The V gene end was trimmed by 2 bases and the J gene end by 0 bases; junction bases not matched to a gene: 2. In germline, CDR1 is SGHRS, CDR2 YFSETQ. The repertoire was sequenced with immunoSEQ multiplex PCR; TCRdb's copy has only in-frame clones and lacks some. The profile shows 55,000 to 70,000 clones, about nine tenths of them singletons. The source is a female donor with multiple sclerosis, enrolled in a pregnancy study. This sample comprised CD4+ T cells from peripheral blood mononuclear cells, obtained after pregnancy. This chain joins TRBV5-1 and TRBJ2-1; 7 bases align to TRBD2. CDR3 amino acids: CASSLSGNSYNEQFF. The CDR3 nucleotides are TGCGCCAGCAGCTTAAGCGGGAACTCCTACAATGAGCAGTTCTTC. Full variable domain (rest looked up from reference TRBV5-1 and TRBJ2-1): KAGVTQTPRYLIKTRGQQVTLSCSPISGHRSVSWYQQTPGQGLQFLFEYFSETQRNKGNFPGRFSGRQFSNSRSEMNVSTLELGDSALYLCASSLSGNSYNEQFFGPGTRLTVL.